This TCR beta chain came from a study of CD4 T cells in relation to SARS-CoV-2 and coronaviruses. Across the whole study: ViraFEST: roughly ten-day antigen culture of PBMCs, then TCR beta CDR3 sequencing. The negative reference was HIV-1 Nef peptide pool or peptide-free culture.

On this clone itself: The antigen is undetermined.

V dropped 0 bases and J dropped 3; count of bases not matched to a gene: 1. This CDR3 has 16 residues. Germline CDR1 is MNHEY and CDR2 is SMNVEV (reference sequence). The unexposed donors gave CD4+ T cells in about 2011-2018, prior to COVID-19. The cells were cultured for under 13 days before CD4+ T cells were isolated. Some clones are missing from TCRdb's copy, which holds only in-frame ones; the method was immunoSEQ multiplex PCR. The data contain just over 15,000 clones, around 82% of them singletons. This receptor was taken from a human donor in good health. The sequencing input was CD4+ T cells from PBMCs, cultured in vitro. The chain links TRBV27 to TRBJ2-1; 11 positions agree with TRBD1. CDR3 amino acids: CASSLSGTGGYNEQFF. In DNA form, the CDR3 reads TGTGCCAGCAGTTTATCAGGGACAGGGGGCTACAATGAGCAGTTCTTC.